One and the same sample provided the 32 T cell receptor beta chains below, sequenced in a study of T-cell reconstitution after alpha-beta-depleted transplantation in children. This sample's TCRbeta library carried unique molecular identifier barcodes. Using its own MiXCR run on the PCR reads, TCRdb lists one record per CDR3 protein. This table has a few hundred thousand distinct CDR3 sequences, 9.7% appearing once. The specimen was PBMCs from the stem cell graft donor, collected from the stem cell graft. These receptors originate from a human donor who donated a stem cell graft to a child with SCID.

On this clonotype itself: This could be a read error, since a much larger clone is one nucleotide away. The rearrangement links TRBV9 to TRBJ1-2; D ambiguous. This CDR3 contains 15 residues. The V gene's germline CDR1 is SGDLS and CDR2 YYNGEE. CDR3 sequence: CASSVGAGTNCGYTF. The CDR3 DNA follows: TGTGCCAGCAGCGTAGGTGCAGGAACTAACTGTGGCTACACCTTC.

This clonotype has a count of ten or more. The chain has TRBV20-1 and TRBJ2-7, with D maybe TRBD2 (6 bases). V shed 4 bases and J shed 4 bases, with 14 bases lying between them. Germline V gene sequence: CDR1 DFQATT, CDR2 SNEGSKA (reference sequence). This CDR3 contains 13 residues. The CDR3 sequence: CSATETSWYEQYF. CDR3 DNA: TGCAGTGCTACCGAGACTAGTTGGTACGAGCAGTACTTC.

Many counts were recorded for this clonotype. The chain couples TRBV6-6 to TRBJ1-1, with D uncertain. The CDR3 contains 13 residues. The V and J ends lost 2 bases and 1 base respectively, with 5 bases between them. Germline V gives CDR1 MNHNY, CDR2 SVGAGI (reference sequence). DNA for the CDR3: TGTGCCAGCAGTTACAGTCAGAACACTGAAGCTTTCTTT. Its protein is CASSYSQNTEAFF.

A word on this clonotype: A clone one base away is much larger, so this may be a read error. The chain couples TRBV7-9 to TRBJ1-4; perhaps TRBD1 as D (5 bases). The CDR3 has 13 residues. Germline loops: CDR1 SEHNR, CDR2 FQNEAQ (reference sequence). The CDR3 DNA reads TGTGCCCGCAGCCCGGGGACTTATGAAAAACTGTTTTTT. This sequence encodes CARSPGTYEKLFF.

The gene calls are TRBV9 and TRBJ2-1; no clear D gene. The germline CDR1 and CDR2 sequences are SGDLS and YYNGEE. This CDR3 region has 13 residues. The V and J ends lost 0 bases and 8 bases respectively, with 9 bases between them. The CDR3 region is CASSVEVGDEQFF. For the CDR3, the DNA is TGTGCCAGCAGCGTAGAGGTAGGCGATGAGCAGTTCTTC. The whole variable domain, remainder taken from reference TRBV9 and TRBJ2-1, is DSGVTQTPKHLITATGQRVTLRCSPRSGDLSVYWYQQSLDQGLQFLIQYYNGEERAKGNILERFSAQQFPDLHSELNLSSLELGDSALYFCASSVEVGDEQFFGPGTRLTVL.

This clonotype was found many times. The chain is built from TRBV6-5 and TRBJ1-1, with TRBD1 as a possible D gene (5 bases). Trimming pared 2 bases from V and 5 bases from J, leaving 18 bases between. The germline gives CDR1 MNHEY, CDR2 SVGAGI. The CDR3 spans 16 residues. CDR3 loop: CASSYHQGGVRTEAFF. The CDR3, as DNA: TGTGCCAGCAGTTACCATCAGGGAGGGGTGAGAACTGAAGCTTTCTTT.

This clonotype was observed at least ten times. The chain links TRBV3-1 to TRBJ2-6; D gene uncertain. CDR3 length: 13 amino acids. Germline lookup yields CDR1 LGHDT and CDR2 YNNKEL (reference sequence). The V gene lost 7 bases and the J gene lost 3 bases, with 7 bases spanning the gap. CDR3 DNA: TGTGCCAGCATGGGTTATGGGGCCAACGTCCTGACTTTC. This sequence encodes CASMGYGANVLTF.

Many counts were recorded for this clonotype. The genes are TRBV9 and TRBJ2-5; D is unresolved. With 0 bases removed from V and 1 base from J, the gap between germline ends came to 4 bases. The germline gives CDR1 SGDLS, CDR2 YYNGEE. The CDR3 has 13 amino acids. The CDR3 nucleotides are TGTGCCAGCAGCGTAGGAGGCCAAGAGACCCAGTACTTC. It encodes CASSVGGQETQYF. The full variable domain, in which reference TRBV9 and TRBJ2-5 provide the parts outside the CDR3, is DSGVTQTPKHLITATGQRVTLRCSPRSGDLSVYWYQQSLDQGLQFLIQYYNGEERAKGNILERFSAQQFPDLHSELNLSSLELGDSALYFCASSVGGQETQYFGPGTRLLVL.

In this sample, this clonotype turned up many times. This chain's CDR3 is CASSFAGSPAGELFF. The CDR3 bases are TGTGCCAGCAGTTTCGCGGGGAGTCCGGCCGGGGAGCTGTTTTTT. J is TRBJ2-2 and V is TRBV27, with D perhaps matching TRBD2 (6 bases). Trimming removed 3 bases from V and 6 bases from J, with 14 bases in between. The CDR3 length is 15 residues. Germline CDR1 MNHEY, CDR2 SMNVEV (reference sequence).

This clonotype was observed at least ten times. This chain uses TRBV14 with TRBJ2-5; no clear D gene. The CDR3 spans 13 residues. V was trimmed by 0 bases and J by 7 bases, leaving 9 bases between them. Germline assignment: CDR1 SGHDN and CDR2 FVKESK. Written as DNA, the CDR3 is TGTGCCAGCAGCCAAGACTCCTCGGGGACCCAGTACTTC. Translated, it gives CASSQDSSGTQYF.

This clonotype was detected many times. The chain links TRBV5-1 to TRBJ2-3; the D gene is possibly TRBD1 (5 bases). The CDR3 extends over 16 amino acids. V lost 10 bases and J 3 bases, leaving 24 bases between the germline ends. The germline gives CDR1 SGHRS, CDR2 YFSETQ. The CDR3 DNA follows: TGCGCCTCGGGCAGGACACCCGTCGGTCGGACAGATACGCAGTATTTT. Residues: CASGRTPVGRTDTQYF.

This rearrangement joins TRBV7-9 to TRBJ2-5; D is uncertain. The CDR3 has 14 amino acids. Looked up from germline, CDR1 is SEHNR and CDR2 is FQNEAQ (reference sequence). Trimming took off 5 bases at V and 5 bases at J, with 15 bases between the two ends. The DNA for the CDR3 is TGTGCCAGCAGCCCGGGCCTCCCCTGCGAGACCCAGTACTTC. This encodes CASSPGLPCETQYF.

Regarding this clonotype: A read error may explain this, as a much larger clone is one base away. CDR3 sequence: CASSKGQGNEQYF. DNA of the CDR3: TGTGCCAGCAGCAAGGGACAGGGGAACGAGCAGTACTTC. The J gene is TRBJ2-7, the V gene TRBV5-6; 10 nucleotides align to TRBD1. Looked up from germline, CDR1 is SGHDT and CDR2 is YYEEEE. The CDR3 runs 13 residues. Trimming took 4 bases from V and 5 from J; bases not matched to a gene: 3.

The CDR3 loop is CAWGTTSSGNTIYF. CDR3 nucleotide sequence: TGTGCCTGGGGGACAACTAGCTCTGGAAACACCATATATTTT. V is TRBV30 and J is TRBJ1-3; D is possibly TRBD1 (6 bases). Germline values: CDR1 GTSNPN, CDR2 SVGIG (reference sequence). The germline V and J ends were trimmed by 5 bases and 0 bases, with 11 bases remaining between them. There are 14 residues in the CDR3.

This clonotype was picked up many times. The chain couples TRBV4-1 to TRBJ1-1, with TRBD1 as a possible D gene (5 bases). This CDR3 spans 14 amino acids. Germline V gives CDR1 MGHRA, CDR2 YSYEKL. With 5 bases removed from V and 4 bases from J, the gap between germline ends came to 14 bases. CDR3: CASSDRGVGTEAFF. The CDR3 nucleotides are TGCGCCAGCAGCGACAGAGGGGTGGGCACTGAAGCTTTCTTT.

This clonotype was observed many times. The CDR3 region is CASSLRSRNYGYTF. In DNA, the CDR3 is TGTGCCAGCAGCTTAAGGTCCAGGAACTATGGCTACACCTTC. The chain links TRBV7-2 to TRBJ1-2; D is ambiguous. The CDR3 consists of 14 residues. V lost 2 bases and J lost 2, with 9 bases in between. Per germline, CDR1 SGHTA and CDR2 FQGNSA.

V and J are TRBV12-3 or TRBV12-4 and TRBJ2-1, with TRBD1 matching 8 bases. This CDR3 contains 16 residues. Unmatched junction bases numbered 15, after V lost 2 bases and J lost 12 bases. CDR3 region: CASSLTGTGAYWGQFF. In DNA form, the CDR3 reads TGTGCCAGCAGTTTAACCGGGACAGGCGCCTATTGGGGGCAGTTCTTC.

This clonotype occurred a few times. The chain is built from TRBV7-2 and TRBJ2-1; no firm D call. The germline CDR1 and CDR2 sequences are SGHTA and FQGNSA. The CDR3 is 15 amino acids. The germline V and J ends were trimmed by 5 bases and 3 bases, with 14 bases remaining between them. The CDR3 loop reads CASSARAGIYNEQFF. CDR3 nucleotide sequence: TGTGCCAGCAGCGCCCGAGCAGGTATCTACAATGAGCAGTTCTTC.

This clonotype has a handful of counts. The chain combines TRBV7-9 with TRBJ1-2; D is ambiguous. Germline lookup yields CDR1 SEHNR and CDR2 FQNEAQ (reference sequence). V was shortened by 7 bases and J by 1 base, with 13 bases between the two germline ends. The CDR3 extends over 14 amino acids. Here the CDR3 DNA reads TGTGCCAGCACCTCCGTGGGAAATAACTATGGCTACACCTTC. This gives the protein CASTSVGNNYGYTF.

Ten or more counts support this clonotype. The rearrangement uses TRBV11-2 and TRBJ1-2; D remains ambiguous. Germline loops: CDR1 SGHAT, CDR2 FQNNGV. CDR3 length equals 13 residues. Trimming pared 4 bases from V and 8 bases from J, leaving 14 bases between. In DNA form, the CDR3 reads TGTGCCAGCAGCTCGCCCTGGCTTGGGGGCTACACCTTC. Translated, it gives CASSSPWLGGYTF.

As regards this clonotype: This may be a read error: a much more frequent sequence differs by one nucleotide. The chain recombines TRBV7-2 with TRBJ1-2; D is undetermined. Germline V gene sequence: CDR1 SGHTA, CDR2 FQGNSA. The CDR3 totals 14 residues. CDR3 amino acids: CASSSTLTNYGDTF. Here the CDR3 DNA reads TGTGCCAGCAGCTCCACCTTAACTAACTATGGCGACACCTTC.

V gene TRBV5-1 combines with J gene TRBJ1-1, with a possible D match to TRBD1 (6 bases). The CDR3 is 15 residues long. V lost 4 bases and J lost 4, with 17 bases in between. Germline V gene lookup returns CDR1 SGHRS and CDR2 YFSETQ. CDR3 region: CASSRLGTGTTEAFF. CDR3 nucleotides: TGCGCCAGCAGCCGACTGGGAACAGGGACCACTGAAGCTTTCTTT.

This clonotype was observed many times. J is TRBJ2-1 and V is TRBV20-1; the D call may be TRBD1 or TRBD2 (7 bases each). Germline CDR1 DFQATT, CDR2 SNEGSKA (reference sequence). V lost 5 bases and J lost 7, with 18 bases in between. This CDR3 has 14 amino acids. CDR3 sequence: CSAFRGGANNEQFF. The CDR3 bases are TGCAGTGCTTTCAGGGGGGGCGCGAATAATGAGCAGTTCTTC.

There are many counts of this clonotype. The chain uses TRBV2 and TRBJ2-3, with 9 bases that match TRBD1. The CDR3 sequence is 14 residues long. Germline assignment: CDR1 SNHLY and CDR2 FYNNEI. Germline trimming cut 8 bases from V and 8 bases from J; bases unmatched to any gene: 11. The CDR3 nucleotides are TGTGCCAGCCCGACAGGGGGAATAGGACGTACGCAGTATTTT. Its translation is CASPTGGIGRTQYF.

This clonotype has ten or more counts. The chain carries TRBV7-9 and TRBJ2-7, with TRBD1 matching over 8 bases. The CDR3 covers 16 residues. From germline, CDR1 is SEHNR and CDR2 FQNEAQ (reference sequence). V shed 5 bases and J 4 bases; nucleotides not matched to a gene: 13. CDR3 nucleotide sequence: TGTGCCAGCAGCCAAACAACCGGGACAGGTCGGTACGAGCAGTACTTC. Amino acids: CASSQTTGTGRYEQYF.

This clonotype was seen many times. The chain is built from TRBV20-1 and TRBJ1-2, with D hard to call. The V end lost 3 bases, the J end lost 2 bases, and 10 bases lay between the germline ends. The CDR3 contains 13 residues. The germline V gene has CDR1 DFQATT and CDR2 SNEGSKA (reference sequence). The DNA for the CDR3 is TGCAGTGCTAGTGACACGAAGAACTATGGCTACACCTTC. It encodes CSASDTKNYGYTF.

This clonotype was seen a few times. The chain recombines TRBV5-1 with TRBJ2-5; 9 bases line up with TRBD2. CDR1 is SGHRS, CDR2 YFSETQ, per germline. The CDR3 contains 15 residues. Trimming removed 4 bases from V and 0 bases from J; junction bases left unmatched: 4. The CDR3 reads CASSGGGADQETQYF. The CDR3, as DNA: TGCGCCAGCAGCGGCGGGGGGGCAGACCAAGAGACCCAGTACTTC.

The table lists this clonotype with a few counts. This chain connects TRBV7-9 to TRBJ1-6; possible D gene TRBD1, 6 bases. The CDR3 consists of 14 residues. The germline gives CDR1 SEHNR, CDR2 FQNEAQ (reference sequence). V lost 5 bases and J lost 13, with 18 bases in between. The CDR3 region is CASSPRTVLWPLHF. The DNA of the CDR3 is TGTGCCAGCAGCCCTCGGACAGTCTTATGGCCCCTCCACTTT.

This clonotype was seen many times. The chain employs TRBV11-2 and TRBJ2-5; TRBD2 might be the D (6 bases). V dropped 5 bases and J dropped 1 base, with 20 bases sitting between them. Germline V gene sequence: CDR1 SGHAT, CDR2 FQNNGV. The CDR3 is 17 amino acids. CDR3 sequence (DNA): TGTGCCAGCAGCCGGTCCGGGACTCCCCTCCTCCAAGAGACCCAGTACTTC. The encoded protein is CASSRSGTPLLQETQYF.

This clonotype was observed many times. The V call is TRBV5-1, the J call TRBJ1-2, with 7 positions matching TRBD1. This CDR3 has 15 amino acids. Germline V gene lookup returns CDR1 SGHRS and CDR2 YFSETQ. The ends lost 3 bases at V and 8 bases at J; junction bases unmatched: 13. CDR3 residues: CASSYRGHGEGGYTF. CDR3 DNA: TGCGCCAGCAGCTACAGGGGACACGGAGAAGGAGGCTACACCTTC.

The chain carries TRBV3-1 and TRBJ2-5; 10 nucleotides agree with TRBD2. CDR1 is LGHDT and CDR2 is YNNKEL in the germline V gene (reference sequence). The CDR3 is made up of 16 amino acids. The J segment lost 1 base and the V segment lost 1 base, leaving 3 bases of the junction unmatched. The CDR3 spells CASSQVQRGGQETQYF. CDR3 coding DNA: TGTGCCAGCAGCCAAGTTCAGCGGGGGGGCCAAGAGACCCAGTACTTC.

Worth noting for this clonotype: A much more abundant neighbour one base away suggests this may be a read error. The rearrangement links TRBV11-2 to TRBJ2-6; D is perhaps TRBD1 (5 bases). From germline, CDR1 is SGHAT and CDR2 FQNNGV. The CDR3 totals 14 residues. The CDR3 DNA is TGTGCCAGCAGCAGGGTGTCTGGGGCCAACGTCCTGCCTTTC. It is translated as CASSRVSGANVLPF. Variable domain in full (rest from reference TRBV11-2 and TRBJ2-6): EAGVAQSPRYKIIEKRQSVAFWCNPISGHATLYWYQQILGQGPKLLIQFQNNGVVDDSQLPKDRFSAERLKGVDSTLKIQPAKLEDSAVYLCASSRVSGANVLPFGAGSRLTVL.